This T cell receptor beta chain was retrieved from a study of CD8 T cells in Susac syndrome (dated 2019 in TCRdb). With regard to the full study: The study used repertoire sequencing to test whether antigen drove CD8+ T cell activation and differentiation in Susac syndrome. General findings and caveats noted by the study authors: The number of individuals in the TCR sequencing and HLA analysis was acknowledged as relatively small.

From cysteine to phenylalanine, the CDR3 is 15 amino acids long. Only the CDR3 part of the read is kept: 45 bases, read in frame from the first base. In the germline V gene (reference sequence), CDR1 corresponds to MNHEY and CDR2 to SMNVEV. V lost 10 bases and J lost 4 bases; the stretch between them is 20 bases long. RNA was extracted with the RNeasy kit and about 0.5 to 1 ug was reverse transcribed using random hexamers. TCR beta CDR3 regions were amplified with the immunoSEQ multiplex PCR assay covering 54 Vbeta and 13 Jbeta segments. Bias from PCR amplification was corrected by using a synthetic template baseline for primer optimization and for computational correction. Per the original workflow: Only productive sequences were kept, with reads annotated to V, D and J genes according to IMGT and analyzed in immunoSEQ Analyzer. To calculate clonality, Shannon entropy was normalized by log2 of the number of productive unique sequences and then subtracted from one. For each patient and control, public and private clones were evaluated within the 100 most prevalent clones. A clone was defined as Susac-specific if it was absent from the healthy and MS cohorts, from about 1,100 published viral clones and from other ImmuneACCESS disease sequences. TCRdb reran the public reads through fastp at Q25 and MiXCR, keeping productive beta chains. Identical CDR3 protein sequences are pooled into one entry, listed with their most common genes and DNA. TCRdb assigned the V and J calls; the authors' analysis was not used. This sample gives about 120,000 distinct CDR3 sequences in total; roughly 94% of them show up just once. The top ten clonotypes cover more than 0.09% of the sample.

As to this clonotype: Its antigen remains undetermined. No clone much larger than this one lies a single base away; base qualities are absent.

High-throughput TCR beta sequencing profiled peripheral blood CD8+ and CD4+ T cells from healthy donors, Susac syndrome patients and multiple sclerosis patients. Healthy donors were included as age- and sex-matched controls. Bulk CD8+ and CD4+ T cells were purified by magnetic negative isolation, while CD8+ TEMRA cells were enriched using FACS. Blood was collected in EDTA tubes and processed within 24 hours, with PBMCs isolated through density gradient centrifugation. PBMCs intended for TCR sequencing were cryopreserved in liquid nitrogen and thawed later in a water bath at 37 degrees C. A purity of at least 90% was achieved for sorted or isolated CD4+, CD8+ and CD8+ TEMRA cells.

Rearrangement joined TRBV27 to TRBJ2-1; 6 matching bases give a weak D call of TRBD2. Material for sequencing was CD4+ T cells from PBMCs. This TCR came from a human donor in good health. The sequenced DNA is TGTGCCACCAAGGGAGGAGGTGGGAGTTACAATGAGCAGTTCTTC. It codes for CATKGGGGSYNEQFF.